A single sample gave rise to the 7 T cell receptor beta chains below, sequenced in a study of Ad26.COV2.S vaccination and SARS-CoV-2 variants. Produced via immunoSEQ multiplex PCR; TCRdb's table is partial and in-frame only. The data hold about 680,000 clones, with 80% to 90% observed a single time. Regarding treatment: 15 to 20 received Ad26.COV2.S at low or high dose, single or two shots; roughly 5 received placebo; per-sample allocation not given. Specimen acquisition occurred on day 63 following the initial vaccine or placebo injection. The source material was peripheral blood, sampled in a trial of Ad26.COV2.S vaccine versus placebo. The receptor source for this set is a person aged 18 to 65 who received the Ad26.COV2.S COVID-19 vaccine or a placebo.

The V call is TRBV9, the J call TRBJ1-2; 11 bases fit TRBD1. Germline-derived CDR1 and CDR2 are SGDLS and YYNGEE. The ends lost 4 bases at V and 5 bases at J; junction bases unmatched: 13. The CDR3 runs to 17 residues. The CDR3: CASSKGTGGSGRYGYTF. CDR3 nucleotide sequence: TGTGCCAGCAGCAAGGGGACAGGGGGGAGCGGCCGGTATGGCTACACCTTC.

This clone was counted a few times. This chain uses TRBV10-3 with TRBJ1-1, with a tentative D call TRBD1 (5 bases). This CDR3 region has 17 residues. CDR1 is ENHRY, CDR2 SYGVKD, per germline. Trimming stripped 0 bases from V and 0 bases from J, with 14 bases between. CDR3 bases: TGTGCCATCAGTGAGTCCGACAGTGTAGACATGAACACTGAAGCTTTCTTT. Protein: CAISESDSVDMNTEAFF.

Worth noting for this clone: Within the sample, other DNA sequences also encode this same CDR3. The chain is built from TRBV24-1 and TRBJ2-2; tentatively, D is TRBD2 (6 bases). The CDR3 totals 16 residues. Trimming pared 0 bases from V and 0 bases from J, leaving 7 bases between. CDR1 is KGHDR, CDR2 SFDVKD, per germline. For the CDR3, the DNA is TGTGCCACCAGTGATTTGGGAGGGCCGAACACCGGGGAGCTGTTTTTT. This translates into CATSDLGGPNTGELFF.

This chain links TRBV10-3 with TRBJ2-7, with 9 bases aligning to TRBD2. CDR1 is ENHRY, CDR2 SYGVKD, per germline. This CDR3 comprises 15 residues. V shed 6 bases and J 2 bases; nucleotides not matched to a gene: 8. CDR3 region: CAISLTSGATYEQYF. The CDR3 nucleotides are TGTGCCATCAGCCTGACTAGCGGAGCAACCTACGAGCAGTACTTC.

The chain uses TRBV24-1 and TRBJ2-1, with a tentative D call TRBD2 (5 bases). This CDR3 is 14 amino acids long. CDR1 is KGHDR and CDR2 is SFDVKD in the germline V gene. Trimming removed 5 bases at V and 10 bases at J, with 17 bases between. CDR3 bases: TGTGCCACCAGTGTTCTGCCCCTTGGAGGCGAGCAGTTCTTC. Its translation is CATSVLPLGGEQFF.

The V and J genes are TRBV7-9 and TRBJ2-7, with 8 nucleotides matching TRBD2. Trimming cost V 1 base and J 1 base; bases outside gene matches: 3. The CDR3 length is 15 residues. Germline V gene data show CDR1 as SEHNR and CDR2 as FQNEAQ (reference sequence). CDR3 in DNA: TGTGCCAGCAGCTTAGAAGGCGGGGGGTCCTACGAGCAGTACTTC. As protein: CASSLEGGGSYEQYF. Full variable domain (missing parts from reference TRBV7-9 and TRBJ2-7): DTGVSQNPRHKITKRGQNVTFRCDPISEHNRLYWYRQTLGQGPEFLTYFQNEAQLEKSRLLSDRFSAERPKGSFSTLEIQRTEQGDSAMYLCASSLEGGGSYEQYFGPGTRLTVT.

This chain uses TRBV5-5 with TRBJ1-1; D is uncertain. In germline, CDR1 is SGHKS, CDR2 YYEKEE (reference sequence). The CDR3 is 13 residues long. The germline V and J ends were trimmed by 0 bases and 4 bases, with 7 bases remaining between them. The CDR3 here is CASSLGGFTEAFF. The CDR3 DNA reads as TGTGCCAGCAGCTTGGGGGGTTTCACTGAAGCTTTCTTT.